The rows below give T cell receptor beta chains drawn from one sample of a study of cytomegalovirus exposure and HLA in healthy donors. Sequenced by immunoSEQ multiplex PCR; TCRdb stores in-frame clones only, minus some. The sample has about 100,000 clones, 60% to 85% seen once. Sequencing was performed on PBMCs. All receptors come from a man aged 50 to 59 in good health and CMV-seronegative. CDR3s leave out the opening cysteine and the closing phenylalanine or tryptophan. Fields, in order: V gene, CDR3 length, J gene, clone size, CDR3 protein. Size tells how often a clone was seen (once, few, many) or the class of an expanded clone, and some rows leave it out.

v_gene: TRBV6-1; len: 12; j_gene: TRBJ2-5; abundance: -; CDR3aa: ASSDSGAGETQY
v_gene: TRBV6-6; len: 11; j_gene: TRBJ2-5; abundance: once; CDR3aa: ASSYGAKETQY
v_gene: TRBV7-9; len: 14; j_gene: TRBJ1-5; abundance: -; CDR3aa: SSSPTQQGAHQPQH
v_gene: TRBV30; len: 12; j_gene: TRBJ2-3; abundance: -; CDR3aa: AWSKRGRTDTQY
v_gene: TRBV2; len: 9; j_gene: TRBJ2-1; abundance: -; CDR3aa: ASSGLAGEF
v_gene: TRBV9; len: 12; j_gene: TRBJ2-3; abundance: once; CDR3aa: ASSAGLPTDTQY
v_gene: TRBV7-9; len: 12; j_gene: TRBJ2-1; abundance: -; CDR3aa: ASSPGQGLNEQF
v_gene: TRBV28; len: 12; j_gene: TRBJ2-3; abundance: -; CDR3aa: ASSLRPLRGEQY
v_gene: TRBV6-5; len: 11; j_gene: TRBJ1-1; abundance: once; CDR3aa: ASRLTGGSEAF
v_gene: TRBV11-3; len: 13; j_gene: TRBJ2-1; abundance: -; CDR3aa: ASSYGQGDRNEQF
v_gene: TRBV29-1; len: 8; j_gene: TRBJ1-2; abundance: few; CDR3aa: SVDGNRGT
v_gene: TRBV2; len: 13; j_gene: TRBJ1-2; abundance: -; CDR3aa: ASSLLREANYGYT
v_gene: TRBV11-2; len: 12; j_gene: TRBJ2-5; abundance: few; CDR3aa: ASSLDRGEETQY
v_gene: TRBV30; len: 11; j_gene: TRBJ2-1; abundance: -; CDR3aa: AWSKQGYNEQF
v_gene: TRBV5-5; len: 12; j_gene: TRBJ1-4; abundance: few; CDR3aa: ASSFGTGDEKLF
v_gene: TRBV19; len: 11; j_gene: TRBJ2-1; abundance: once; CDR3aa: ASSIVGGDEQF
v_gene: TRBV13; len: 12; j_gene: TRBJ2-1; abundance: -; CDR3aa: ASSLSRGLIGQF
v_gene: TRBV5-1; len: 13; j_gene: TRBJ2-2; abundance: -; CDR3aa: ASSPPGTPTGELF
v_gene: TRBV15; len: 10; j_gene: TRBJ1-2; abundance: -; CDR3aa: ATSRGGGGYT
v_gene: TRBV30; len: 11; j_gene: TRBJ1-2; abundance: once; CDR3aa: AWSGGLSYGYT
v_gene: TRBV30; len: 13; j_gene: TRBJ2-3; abundance: -; CDR3aa: AWIKRRVEADTQY
v_gene: TRBV28; len: 13; j_gene: TRBJ2-5; abundance: -; CDR3aa: ASSGGTGTQETQY
v_gene: TRBV15; len: 11; j_gene: TRBJ2-7; abundance: few; CDR3aa: ATSRDLSYEQY
v_gene: TRBV5-1; len: 12; j_gene: TRBJ2-5; abundance: -; CDR3aa: ASSLAGLQETQY
v_gene: TRBV5-1; len: 12; j_gene: TRBJ1-6; abundance: -; CDR3aa: ASSPGQGDSPLH
v_gene: TRBV6-5; len: 14; j_gene: TRBJ2-7; abundance: -; CDR3aa: ASSYPSSGGTYEQY
v_gene: TRBV5-1; len: 13; j_gene: -; abundance: -; CDR3aa: ASRSLGAESYEQY
v_gene: TRBV7-3; len: 18; j_gene: TRBJ2-3; abundance: -; CDR3aa: ASSPPGLAGGILSTDTQY
v_gene: TRBV7-9; len: 15; j_gene: TRBJ2-7; abundance: few; CDR3aa: ASSWSGLAGGDYEQY
v_gene: TRBV10-3; len: 11; j_gene: TRBJ1-1; abundance: once; CDR3aa: AISWDRDTEAF
v_gene: TRBV27; len: 11; j_gene: TRBJ2-5; abundance: -; CDR3aa: ASSSSGGATQY
v_gene: TRBV10-3; len: 13; j_gene: TRBJ1-5; abundance: once; CDR3aa: AISESAGSNQPQH
v_gene: TRBV7-8; len: 13; j_gene: TRBJ2-7; abundance: -; CDR3aa: ASSERLAGGREQY
v_gene: TRBV10-3; len: 11; j_gene: TRBJ2-7; abundance: -; CDR3aa: AILPGGSSEQY
v_gene: TRBV30; len: 15; j_gene: TRBJ1-2; abundance: -; CDR3aa: AWSTTGHVRANYGYT
v_gene: TRBV5-1; len: 12; j_gene: TRBJ1-1; abundance: -; CDR3aa: ASSPVVSDTEAF
v_gene: TRBV28; len: 13; j_gene: TRBJ1-5; abundance: -; CDR3aa: ASSFLKNRDQPQH
v_gene: TRBV5-1; len: 14; j_gene: TRBJ2-1; abundance: few; CDR3aa: ASSLRILAGNNEQF
v_gene: TRBV6-6; len: 10; j_gene: TRBJ2-3; abundance: -; CDR3aa: ASSPSRDTQY
v_gene: TRBV6-5; len: 11; j_gene: TRBJ2-7; abundance: -; CDR3aa: AGTEDGSYEQY
v_gene: TRBV7-9; len: 12; j_gene: TRBJ1-4; abundance: -; CDR3aa: ASSPTGRNEKLF
v_gene: TRBV7-6; len: 10; j_gene: TRBJ1-1; abundance: few; CDR3aa: ASSLPRGRAF
v_gene: TRBV18; len: 13; j_gene: TRBJ1-6; abundance: -; CDR3aa: ASSPMTGYNSPLH
v_gene: TRBV21-1; len: 13; j_gene: TRBJ1-1; abundance: -; CDR3aa: ASSKGQGGNTEAF
v_gene: TRBV2; len: 9; j_gene: TRBJ2-5; abundance: -; CDR3aa: ARGGASDQY
v_gene: TRBV19; len: 14; j_gene: TRBJ2-1; abundance: -; CDR3aa: ASMTSGSLGYNEQF
v_gene: TRBV29-1; len: 10; j_gene: TRBJ1-5; abundance: -; CDR3aa: SRLRGVQPQH
v_gene: TRBV4-2; len: 14; j_gene: TRBJ2-5; abundance: once; CDR3aa: ASSQDWGQGRETQY